These 6 T cell receptor beta chains originate from one sample sequenced in a study of molecular identifiers for immune sequencing clone quantification. TCRdb re-analysed the PCR reads in MiXCR, keeping a single row per CDR3 protein. The sample carries around 470,000 distinct CDR3 sequences, roughly 26% recorded once. The sequenced material came from naive CD8+ T cells from blood, with Jurkat cell RNA spiked in. The subset is: FACS-sorted CD8+CD4-CCR7+CD45RA+ naive T cells. The receptors derive from a human donor in good health. Some libraries in this study had Jurkat cell RNA spiked in.

J is TRBJ1-1 and V is TRBV27; 7 nucleotides agree with TRBD1. This CDR3 has 13 residues. From germline, CDR1 is MNHEY and CDR2 SMNVEV (reference sequence). The V segment lost 3 bases and the J segment 5 bases; nucleotides outside the gene matches: 3. The CDR3 sequence: CASSLGQWTEAFF. The CDR3 bases are TGTGCCAGCAGTTTGGGACAGTGGACTGAAGCTTTCTTT.

This clonotype was seen a few times. The CDR3 loop is CASSQERDGSYEQYF. The DNA of the CDR3 is TGCGCCAGCAGCCAAGAGCGGGACGGGTCCTACGAGCAGTACTTC. The genes are TRBV4-3 and TRBJ2-7; tentative D call: TRBD2 (6 bases). The germline gives CDR1 LGHNA, CDR2 YSLEER. With 0 bases removed from V and 1 base from J, the gap between germline ends came to 10 bases. The CDR3 extends over 15 amino acids.

Comment on this clonotype: A much larger clone differs from this one at a single base, so this may be a read error. The chain has TRBV7-9 and TRBJ1-4; D may be TRBD1 (6 bases). The CDR3 length is 15 residues. Germline CDR1 SEHNR, CDR2 FQNEAQ (reference sequence). The CDR3 DNA is TGTACCAGCAGCCAGGGGTACTATACTAATGAAAAACTGTTTTTT. The encoded protein is CTSSQGYYTNEKLFF.

Notes on this clonotype: This may arise from a read error, as a much more abundant clone is one base away. The DNA of the CDR3 is TGTGCCAGCAGGCTACAGGGGGTCACCAATCAGTCCCAGCATTTT. Translated: CASRLQGVTNQSQHF. The chain couples TRBV28 to TRBJ1-5; 8 nucleotides line up with TRBD1. CDR3 size: 15 residues. Germline values: CDR1 MDHEN, CDR2 SYDVKM.

At least ten counts were recorded for this clonotype. V is TRBV5-1 and J is TRBJ2-5; D ambiguous. The V end was cut by 6 bases, the J end by 1 base, with 10 bases between. Per germline, CDR1 SGHRS and CDR2 YFSETQ. CDR3 length: 13 residues. The DNA for the CDR3 is TGCGCCAGCACCGAGGTGGGCCAAGAGACCCAGTACTTC. It yields the protein CASTEVGQETQYF.

This clonotype was recorded many times. The genes are TRBV7-2 and TRBJ2-4, with TRBD1 matching 8 bases. This CDR3 region has 16 residues. Germline lookup yields CDR1 SGHTA and CDR2 FQGNSA. The V segment lost 4 bases and the J segment 5 bases; nucleotides outside the gene matches: 10. CDR3 sequence reads: CASSSIGQGLENIQYF. The CDR3 region has the DNA TGTGCCAGCAGCTCGATAGGACAGGGACTCGAAAACATTCAGTACTTC.